Listed below are T cell receptor beta chains from one sample, sequenced in a study of cytomegalovirus exposure and HLA in healthy donors. Sequenced by immunoSEQ multiplex PCR; TCRdb stores in-frame clones only, minus some. This table holds about 130,000 clones, approximately 85% found once. Source material: PBMCs. All receptors come from a boy aged 5-17 years in good health and CMV-seronegative. CDR3s leave out the opening cysteine and the closing phenylalanine or tryptophan.

>TRBV4-1|11|TRBJ2-4
ASSPGLADIQY
>TRBV5-1|13|TRBJ2-7
ASSLVGQGIDEQY
>TRBV11-2|11|TRBJ2-5
ASSLLAEETQY
>TRBV5-1|10|TRBJ1-2
ASSLGEAGYT
>TRBV4-3|11|TRBJ2-1
GTLVAFYNEQF
>TRBV30|11|TRBJ1-5
AWSSRARQPQH
>TRBV9|13|TRBJ2-5
ASSPDRARGETQY
>TRBV6-1|14|TRBJ2-6
ASSEISPLGANVLT
>TRBV11-2|13|TRBJ1-1
ASTTPTGLNTEAF
>TRBV5-4|12|TRBJ2-7
ASSWTGGGDEQY
>TRBV2|16|TRBJ2-2
ASSDTMKAIGPTGELF
>TRBV4-3|15|TRBJ2-1
ASSQDFASLFYNEQF
>TRBV7-6|11|TRBJ2-5
ASREWDQETQY
>TRBV5-5|12|TRBJ2-5
ASSSRFGQETQY
>TRBV5-4|12|TRBJ1-2
ASKGQALFYGYT
>TRBV12-5|11|TRBJ1-2
ASGWGSNYGYT
>TRBV6-5|13|TRBJ2-7
ASSYGQLSSYEQY
>TRBV5-1|13|TRBJ1-1
ASSYQGAPNTEAF
>TRBV7-2|11|TRBJ1-1
ASSFSMDTEAF
>TRBV12-5|11|TRBJ2-4
ASGLIGLNIQY
>TRBV5-4|14|TRBJ2-5
ASSLEASGGKETQY
>TRBV7-3|12|TRBJ2-5
ASSVLAGGSTQY
>TRBV5-1|12|TRBJ1-3
ASSRPGPGNTIY
>TRBV11-2|13|TRBJ2-1
ASSLEDSKGNEQF
>TRBV5-1|14|TRBJ2-7
ASSQGQGQPSYEQY
>TRBV4-1|11|TRBJ2-1
ASSHASRVEQF
>TRBV19|13|TRBJ1-5
ASSPTGQLNQPQH
>TRBV30|16|TRBJ2-1
AWSVGAGVMGGRGEQF
>TRBV4-3|13|NA
ASSPSGQISYEQY
>TRBV7-9|12|TRBJ1-1
ASSLEGVNTEAF